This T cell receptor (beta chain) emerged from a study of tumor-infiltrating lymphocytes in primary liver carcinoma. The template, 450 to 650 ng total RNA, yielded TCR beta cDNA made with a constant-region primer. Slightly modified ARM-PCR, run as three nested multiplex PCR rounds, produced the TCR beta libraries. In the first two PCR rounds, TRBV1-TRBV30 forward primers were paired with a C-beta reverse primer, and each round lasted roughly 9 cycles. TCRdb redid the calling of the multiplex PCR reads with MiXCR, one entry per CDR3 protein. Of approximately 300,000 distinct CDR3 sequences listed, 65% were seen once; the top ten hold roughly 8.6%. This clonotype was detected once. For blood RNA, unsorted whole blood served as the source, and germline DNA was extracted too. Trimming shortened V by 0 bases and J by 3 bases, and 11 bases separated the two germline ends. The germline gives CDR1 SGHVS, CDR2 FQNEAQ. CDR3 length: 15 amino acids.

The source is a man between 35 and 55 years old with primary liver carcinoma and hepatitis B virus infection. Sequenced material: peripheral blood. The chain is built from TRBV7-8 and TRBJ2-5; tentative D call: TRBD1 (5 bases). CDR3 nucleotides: TGTGCCAGCAGCTTAGCAACGACAGAAAAAGAGACCCAGTACTTC. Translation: CASSLATTEKETQYF.